Here is one T cell receptor (beta chain) with its context. The data stem from a study of blood T cell repertoires in COVID-19. For the study at large: The cDNA or gDNA used as material had been derived from T cells, B-cell-depleted T cells, or PBMCs.

Participants came from some 26 US areas, aged roughly 18 to 90 years. Grouping used clinical history reported by participants in a survey and questionnaire. The authors' processing: From reference gene primer amplification, estimates of nucleated cell counts were derived. Profiled with immunoSEQ multiplex PCR; TCRdb holds only in-frame clones, not every one. Clone size and the V and J calls come from that table; the DNA yielded D and trimming. The sample includes 300,000 or so clones, around nine tenths of them seen just once. The length of the CDR3 is 14 residues. V dropped 1 base and J dropped 9; count of bases not matched to a gene: 7. CDR1 and CDR2 from the germline V gene are GTSNPN and SVGIG (reference sequence).

Sequenced sample: PBMCs or T cells enriched from blood (not recorded which). V is TRBV30 and J is TRBJ2-1; 9 bases are a match to TRBD1. This TCR was sampled from a man aged 55 to 70 who had recovered from COVID-19. The CDR3, as DNA: TGTGCCTGGAGTGGACAGGGGGTTTCTCGTGAGCAGTTCTTC. This sequence encodes CAWSGQGVSREQFF.